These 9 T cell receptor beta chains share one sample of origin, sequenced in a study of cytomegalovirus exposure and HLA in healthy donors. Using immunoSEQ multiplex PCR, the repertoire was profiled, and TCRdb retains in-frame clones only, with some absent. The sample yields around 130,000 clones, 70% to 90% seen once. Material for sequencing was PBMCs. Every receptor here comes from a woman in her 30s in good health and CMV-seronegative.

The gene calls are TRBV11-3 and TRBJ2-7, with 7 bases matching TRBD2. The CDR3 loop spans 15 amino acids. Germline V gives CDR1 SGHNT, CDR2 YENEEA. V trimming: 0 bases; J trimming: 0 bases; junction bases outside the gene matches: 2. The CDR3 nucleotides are TGTGCCAGCAGCTTAGAGGCGGGGGACTCCTACGAGCAGTACTTC. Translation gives CASSLEAGDSYEQYF.

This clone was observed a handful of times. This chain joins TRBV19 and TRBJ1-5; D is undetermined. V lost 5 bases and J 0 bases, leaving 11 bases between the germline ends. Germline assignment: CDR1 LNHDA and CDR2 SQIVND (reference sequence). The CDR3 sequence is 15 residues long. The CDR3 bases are TGTGCCAGTAGTCCTCTAGGCTCTAGCAATCAGCCCCAGCATTTT. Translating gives CASSPLGSSNQPQHF.

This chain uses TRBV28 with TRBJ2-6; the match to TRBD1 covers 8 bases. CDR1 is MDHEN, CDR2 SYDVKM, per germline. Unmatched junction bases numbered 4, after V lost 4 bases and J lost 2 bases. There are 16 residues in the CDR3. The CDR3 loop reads CASSSYRGAGANVLTF. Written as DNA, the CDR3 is TGTGCCAGCAGTTCCTACAGGGGGGCTGGGGCCAACGTCCTGACTTTC.

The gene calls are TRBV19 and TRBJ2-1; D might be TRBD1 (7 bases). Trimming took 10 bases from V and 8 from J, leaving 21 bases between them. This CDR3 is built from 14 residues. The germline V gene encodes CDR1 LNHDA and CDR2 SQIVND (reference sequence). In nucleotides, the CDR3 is TGTGCCACCCAAGCAGGGGGGACTGTCGATGAGCAGTTCTTC. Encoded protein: CATQAGGTVDEQFF.

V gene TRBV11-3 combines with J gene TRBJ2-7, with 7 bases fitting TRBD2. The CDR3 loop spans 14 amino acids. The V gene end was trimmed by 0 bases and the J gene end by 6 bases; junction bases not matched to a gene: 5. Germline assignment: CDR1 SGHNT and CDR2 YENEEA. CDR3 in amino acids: CASSLDRLAVEQYF. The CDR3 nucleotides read TGTGCCAGCAGCTTAGATCGGCTAGCGGTCGAGCAGTACTTC.

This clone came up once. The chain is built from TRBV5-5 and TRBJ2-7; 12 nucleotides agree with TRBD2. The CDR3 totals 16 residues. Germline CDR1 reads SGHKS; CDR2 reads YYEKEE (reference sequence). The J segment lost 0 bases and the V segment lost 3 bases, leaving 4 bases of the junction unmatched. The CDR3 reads CASSSGLAGPSYEQYF. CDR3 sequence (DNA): TGTGCCAGCAGCTCCGGACTAGCGGGGCCCTCCTACGAGCAGTACTTC.

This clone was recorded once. The CDR3 DNA follows: TGTGCCAGTAGTGTCTCCACCGGGACAGGGACGGTGTGGTCACCCCTCCACTTT. This sequence encodes CASSVSTGTGTVWSPLHF. The J gene is TRBJ1-6, the V gene TRBV19, with 9 bases identical to TRBD1. The CDR3 contains 18 residues. Trimming at V came to 5 bases and at J to 10 bases, leaving 18 bases not matched to a gene. The germline CDR1 and CDR2 sequences are LNHDA and SQIVND (reference sequence).

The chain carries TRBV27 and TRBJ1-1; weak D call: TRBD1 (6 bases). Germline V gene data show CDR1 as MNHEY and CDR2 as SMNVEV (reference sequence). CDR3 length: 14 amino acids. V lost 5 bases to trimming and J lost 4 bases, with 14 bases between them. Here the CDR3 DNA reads TGTGCCAGCAGTAACACGGGGGGGCTCACTGAAGCTTTCTTT. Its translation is CASSNTGGLTEAFF.

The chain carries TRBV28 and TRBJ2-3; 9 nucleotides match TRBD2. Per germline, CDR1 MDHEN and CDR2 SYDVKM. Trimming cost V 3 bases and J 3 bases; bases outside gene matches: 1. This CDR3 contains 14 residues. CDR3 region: CASSFLAGTDTQYF. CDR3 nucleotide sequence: TGTGCCAGCAGTTTCCTAGCGGGGACAGATACGCAGTATTTT.